Sequencing of this T cell receptor beta chain was carried out in a study of T cells in Graves' hyperthyroidism and ophthalmopathy (dated 2019 in TCRdb). Study-wide context: Peripheral blood was collected at initial diagnosis, before any treatment. In several Graves' hyperthyroidism patients, the study also compared T-cell repertoires from thyroid tissue with T-cell repertoires from blood. The roughly 100 discovery patients were divided at random into training and test sets in a 7:3 ratio. TCR V-J signatures able to tell the groups apart were searched for in a discovery cohort of 100 or so patients, of whom around 42 had Graves' ophthalmopathy and 57 had stable Graves' hyperthyroidism. TCR Vbeta CDR3 sequencing of approximately 140 peripheral blood samples (over 40 ophthalmopathy, roughly 72 hyperthyroidism and some 17 progressor patients) is reported in the paper. Following sampling, methimazole starting at 30 mg daily was given to hyperthyroidism patients, and high-dose intravenous methylprednisolone was given to ophthalmopathy patients. Prospective prediction of ophthalmopathy was tested in an independent validation cohort consisting of about 19 hyperthyroidism patients and approximately 16 patients who later progressed to ophthalmopathy.

Stable Graves' hyperthyroidism was defined as the absence of progression to ophthalmopathy over 18 months of follow-up. Hyperthyroidism patients were newly diagnosed, with disease duration under 2 months, and aged 18 to 65 years. Any patient with an uncontrolled infection, another autoimmune disease, pregnancy or lactation was excluded. Clinical symptoms, serum thyroxine and TRAb, thyroid ultrasound, and orbital computed tomography formed the basis for the diagnoses. PBMCs were separated from roughly 10 ml of fresh peripheral blood using Ficoll-Paque density gradient centrifugation. Trizol reagent was used to extract total RNA, and RNA quality was then checked on an Agilent 2100 Bioanalyzer. TCR beta CDR3 regions were amplified from RNA transcripts. A first-round RT-PCR of the TCR CDR3 used the HTBI primer set with the Qiagen OneStep RT-PCR kit. A second multiplex PCR round built the libraries, followed by size selection and purification. Sequencing of the libraries was done on an Illumina HiSeq2000 using paired-end 100 bp reads. As for the authors' bioinformatics: SOAPnuke was used to process the raw data, throwing out any read that contained adapters or uncalled bases, had a mean Phred below 15, or lacked an exact constant-primer or identifier match. High-quality paired reads were merged using COPE v1.2.5, and each unique nucleotide sequence was defined as a clonotype. MiTCR v1.1 was used to align clonotypes to the IMGT TRBV, TRBD and TRBJ reference segments. Only V-J combinations with frequency above 0.0001, covering roughly 99% of repertoires, were analysed. The TCS score was defined as the ratio of F50 (clonal expansion) to E x V (chaos), calculated using BLOSUM62-based TCRdist between CDR3 peptides within each V-J. Welch's t-statistics and random forest reduced around 520 V-J features to some 14, which were used in a naive Bayes classifier (R e1071). TCRdb handled the public reads itself, with Q25 trimming in fastp and clone calling in MiXCR, and kept productive beta chains. Each CDR3 protein appears once, grouped with its most common genes and DNA. TCRdb's processing, not the authors' own work, is the source of the V and J calls. This sample lists some 460,000 distinct CDR3 sequences; less than 20% were detected once. The ten largest make up roughly 15% of the sample.

Many counts were recorded for this clonotype. Its antigen is not yet known. The sample holds no much larger clone one base away, and base qualities are not on file. The germline ends are 8 bases apart after V is trimmed by 2 bases and J by 0 bases. Taken from cysteine to phenylalanine, the CDR3 has 15 residues. Just CDR3 DNA is preserved here, 45 bases in frame from base 1. CDR1 is given as SNHLY and CDR2 as FYNNEI, both from the germline V gene. What the work shows at the level of the full study, not this receptor alone: A model built on a 13 V-J signature distinguished ophthalmopathy from stable hyperthyroidism, reaching roughly 88% sensitivity and about 81% specificity in cross-validation and 80%/75% in testing. Most expanded thyroid clonotypes (frequency above 0.001) were also detected in blood, a finding suggesting that blood repertoires may reflect thyroid immune responses. In validation, the model predicted progression to ophthalmopathy a median of about 6.8 months before onset, with roughly 70% sensitivity and 72.22% specificity. Sample size was not statistically predetermined, and investigators were not blinded to group allocation.

The chain employs TRBV2 and TRBJ1-3; the D segment cannot be called with confidence. The clonotype comes from a woman between 18 and 29 years old with Graves' hyperthyroidism. The sequenced sample was blood. The DNA reads as follows: TGTGCCAGCAGTGAAAGCACAGCCTCTGGAAACACCATATATTTT. Its protein reads: CASSESTASGNTIYF.